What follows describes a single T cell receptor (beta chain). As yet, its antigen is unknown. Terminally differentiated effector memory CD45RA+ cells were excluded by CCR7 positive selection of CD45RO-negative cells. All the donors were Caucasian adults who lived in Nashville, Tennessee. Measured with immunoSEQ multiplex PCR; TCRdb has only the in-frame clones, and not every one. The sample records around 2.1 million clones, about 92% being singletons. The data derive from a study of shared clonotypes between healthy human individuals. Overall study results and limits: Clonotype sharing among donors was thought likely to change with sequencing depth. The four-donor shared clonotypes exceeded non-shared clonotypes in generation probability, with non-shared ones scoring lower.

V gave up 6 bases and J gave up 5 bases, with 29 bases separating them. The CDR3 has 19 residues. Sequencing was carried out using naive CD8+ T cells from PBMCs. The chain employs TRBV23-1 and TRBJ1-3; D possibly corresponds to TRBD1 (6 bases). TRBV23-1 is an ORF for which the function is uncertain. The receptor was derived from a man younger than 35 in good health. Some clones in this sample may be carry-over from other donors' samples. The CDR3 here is CASSLESLVGGQGRNTIYF. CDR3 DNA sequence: TGCGCCAGCAGCCTCGAATCACTCGTCGGAGGGCAGGGGAGAAACACCATATATTTT.